This TCR beta chain is drawn from a study of T cell changes during pregnancy in multiple sclerosis. Measured with immunoSEQ multiplex PCR; TCRdb has only the in-frame clones, and not every one. The table records 50,000 to 65,000 clones, less than 95% of them present only once. Germline CDR1 is SNHLY and CDR2 is FYNNEI. V lost 3 bases and J lost 3; bases outside the gene matches: 9. This CDR3 is built from 17 residues. The material was peripheral blood, obtained in the first trimester of pregnancy. The sequence was obtained from a female donor in good health, enrolled as a control in a pregnancy study. The chain joins TRBV2 to TRBJ2-3, with TRBD2 matching over 10 bases. This chain's CDR3 is CASSDLLLAGRTDTQYF. In nucleotides, the CDR3 is TGTGCCAGCAGTGACCTCTTACTAGCGGGAAGGACAGATACGCAGTATTTT.